Following are 29 T cell receptor beta chains from one sample sequenced in a study of cytomegalovirus exposure and HLA in healthy donors. Researchers ran the PCR with 60 Vbeta and 13 Jbeta primers. Here immunoSEQ multiplex PCR was the method, and the copy in TCRdb shows in-frame clones only, minus some. The data hold fewer than 250,000 clones, with approximately 82% observed a single time. Sequencing input: PBMCs. The receptor source for this set is a man aged 18 to 29 in good health and CMV-seronegative.

The V call is TRBV5-4, the J call TRBJ2-3; TRBD2 agrees at 9 bases. The CDR3 spans 17 residues. Germline CDR1 and CDR2: SGHNT and YYREEE (reference sequence). V lost 1 base and J lost 4; bases outside the gene matches: 10. In DNA, the CDR3 is TGTGCCAGCAGCTTGAGTCTCCTAGCGGGAAACCCAGATACGCAGTATTTT. It is translated as CASSLSLLAGNPDTQYF.

The chain employs TRBV19 and TRBJ2-1; 11 bases are shared with TRBD1. With 5 bases clipped from V and 8 bases from J, the junction kept 8 bases outside the gene matches. The CDR3 extends over 15 amino acids. Germline V CDR1 and CDR2: LNHDA, SQIVND (reference sequence). DNA for the CDR3: TGTGCCAGTAGTTTAGGACAGGGGGCGGGTTATGAGCAGTTCTTC. It is translated as CASSLGQGAGYEQFF.

The V gene is TRBV11-1, the J gene TRBJ2-5, with 9 nucleotides matching TRBD2. Germline V gene sequence: CDR1 SGHAT, CDR2 FQDESV (reference sequence). V was pared by 2 bases and J by 0 bases, with 1 base of the junction left unmatched. The CDR3 is made up of 15 amino acids. CDR3 coding DNA: TGTGCCAGCAGCTTACTAGCGGGGTACCAAGAGACCCAGTACTTC. It codes for CASSLLAGYQETQYF.

This rearrangement joins TRBV6-6 to TRBJ2-5, with a possible D match to TRBD1 (5 bases). V was cut by 9 bases and J by 3 bases, with 11 bases left in between. Germline CDR1 MNHNY, CDR2 SVGAGI (reference sequence). The CDR3 is 12 residues long. CDR3 protein: CASALREETQYF. CDR3 DNA: TGTGCCAGTGCCCTCAGGGAAGAGACCCAGTACTTC.

This clone was observed a few times. The rearrangement joins TRBV27 to TRBJ2-1; 16 nucleotides match TRBD2. CDR3 size: 15 residues. V shed 7 bases and J 10 bases; nucleotides not matched to a gene: 7. From germline, CDR1 is MNHEY and CDR2 SMNVEV (reference sequence). The CDR3 region is CASTHGTSGRGEQFF. CDR3 sequence (DNA): TGTGCCAGCACCCACGGGACTAGCGGGAGGGGGGAGCAGTTCTTC.

The chain joins TRBV5-1 to TRBJ2-3; D possibly corresponds to TRBD1 (7 bases). V gave up 0 bases and J gave up 4 bases, with 18 bases separating them. Germline V gene data show CDR1 as SGHRS and CDR2 as YFSETQ. The length of the CDR3 is 17 residues. CDR3 bases: TGCGCCAGCAGCTTGGAGGCGACTCAGGGGGGTGCAGATACGCAGTATTTT. Translating gives CASSLEATQGGADTQYF.

V and J are TRBV28 and TRBJ2-2; D remains unclear. CDR3 size: 13 residues. CDR1 MDHEN and CDR2 SYDVKM come from the germline V gene. V was trimmed by 4 bases and J by 8 bases, leaving 11 bases between them. The CDR3 nucleotides read TGTGCCAGCAGTTCCGGGTTGACGGGGGAGCTGTTTTTT. Protein: CASSSGLTGELFF.

V gene TRBV9 combines with J gene TRBJ2-5; 9 positions match TRBD2. The end of the DNA fits TRBJ2-7 better, so the J call may be wrong. Germline V CDR1 and CDR2: SGDLS, YYNGEE. This CDR3 has 16 residues. CDR3 in amino acids: CASRSPPGTSPYEQYF. CDR3 bases: TGTGCCAGCAGATCTCCCCCCGGGACTAGCCCTTACGAGCAGTACTTC.

V gene TRBV5-1 combines with J gene TRBJ2-1; no reliable D call. The CDR3 runs 14 residues. The germline V gene encodes CDR1 SGHRS and CDR2 YFSETQ. Trimming cost V 2 bases and J 6 bases, with 12 bases left between them. The CDR3 coding sequence is TGCGCCAGCAGCTTTGCGAGCTGGGCCAATGAGCAGTTCTTC. Its protein is CASSFASWANEQFF.

In nucleotides, the CDR3 is TGTGCCAGCAGCTTAGTTAGCGGGGGAACCTACGAGCAGTACTTC. This sequence encodes CASSLVSGGTYEQYF. The chain is built from TRBV7-3 and TRBJ2-7, with 9 bases identical to TRBD2. The CDR3 is 15 residues long. V lost 2 bases, J lost 2 bases, and 4 bases stayed unmatched. Per the germline V gene, CDR1 is SGHTA and CDR2 is FQGTGA.

The chain uses TRBV23-1 and TRBJ2-1; possible D gene TRBD2, 5 bases. TRBV23-1 is an open reading frame, and its role is uncertain. The CDR3 is made up of 16 amino acids. V shed 2 bases and J shed 9 bases, with 20 bases lying between them. Written as DNA, the CDR3 is TGCGCCAGCAGTCAAGGGCGGGTTTGGAGAGAGTGTGAGCAGTTCTTC. Its protein is CASSQGRVWRECEQFF.

A few counts support this clone. This chain connects TRBV11-2 to TRBJ2-7; TRBD2 matches at 7 bases. CDR3 length: 12 amino acids. V shed 3 bases, J shed 5 bases, and the junction held 1 base outside the gene matches. Germline CDR1 reads SGHAT; CDR2 reads FQNNGV. CDR3 sequence reads: CASSLGGNEQYF. CDR3 in DNA: TGTGCCAGCAGCTTGGGGGGGAACGAGCAGTACTTC. Looking up the rest from reference TRBV11-2 and TRBJ2-7 gives the full variable domain: EAGVAQSPRYKIIEKRQSVAFWCNPISGHATLYWYQQILGQGPKLLIQFQNNGVVDDSQLPKDRFSAERLKGVDSTLKIQPAKLEDSAVYLCASSLGGNEQYFGPGTRLTVT.

CDR3 protein: CASTPRRQAAEQFF. The CDR3 bases are TGTGCCAGTACTCCCCGGCGGCAAGCGGCCGAGCAGTTCTTC. The chain recombines TRBV19 with TRBJ2-1; D possibly corresponds to TRBD2 (5 bases). Germline V gene data show CDR1 as LNHDA and CDR2 as SQIVND (reference sequence). This CDR3 has 14 residues. Trimming removed 7 bases from V and 10 bases from J, with 20 bases in between.

The chain links TRBV12-5 to TRBJ2-1; 7 nucleotides agree with TRBD2. Trimming took 3 bases from V and 0 from J; bases not matched to a gene: 2. Germline CDR1 LGHNT, CDR2 FRNRAP. CDR3 length: 15 residues. The CDR3 DNA sequence: TGTGCTAGTGGTTTCGGCGGGAGCTCCTACAATGAGCAGTTCTTC. It codes for CASGFGGSSYNEQFF.

The J gene is TRBJ2-3, the V gene TRBV19; 12 nucleotides align to TRBD2. CDR1 LNHDA and CDR2 SQIVND come from the germline V gene (reference sequence). Trimming took 7 bases from V and 2 from J; bases not matched to a gene: 4. The CDR3 covers 15 residues. CDR3: CASTGLAGFTDTQYF. The CDR3 nucleotides read TGTGCCAGTACGGGACTAGCGGGTTTCACAGATACGCAGTATTTT. The variable domain in full, completed from reference TRBV19 and TRBJ2-3, reads DGGITQSPKYLFRKEGQNVTLSCEQNLNHDAMYWYRQDPGQGLRLIYYSQIVNDFQKGDIAEGYSVSREKKESFPLTVTSAQKNPTAFYLCASTGLAGFTDTQYFGPGTRLTVL.

CDR3 DNA sequence: TGTGCCAGCAGCTTAGTTGGCACTGACAGTCTTCAGAACTATGGCTACACCTTC. Amino acid sequence: CASSLVGTDSLQNYGYTF. The chain uses TRBV7-9 and TRBJ1-2; TRBD1 might be the D (5 bases). Per germline, CDR1 SEHNR and CDR2 FQNEAQ (reference sequence). The germline V and J ends were trimmed by 1 base and 2 bases, with 20 bases remaining between them. The CDR3 length is 18 residues.

The chain recombines TRBV2 with TRBJ2-1; D remains unclear. V shed 11 bases and J shed 8 bases, with 22 bases lying between them. The CDR3 loop spans 14 amino acids. Germline V gives CDR1 SNHLY, CDR2 FYNNEI. Here the CDR3 DNA reads TGTGCCGCCCTACTCGCCCCCCGTTTGGATGAGCAGTTCTTC. This gives the protein CAALLAPRLDEQFF. The variable domain in full, completed from reference TRBV2 and TRBJ2-1, reads EPEVTQTPSHQVTQMGQEVILRCVPISNHLYFYWYRQILGQKVEFLVSFYNNEISEKSEIFDDQFSVERPDGSNFTLKIRSTKLEDSAMYFCAALLAPRLDEQFFGPGTRLTVL.

This chain connects TRBV6-4 to TRBJ1-5; possibly TRBD1 for D (6 bases). The CDR3 consists of 15 residues. V lost 4 bases and J lost 0, with 10 bases in between. CDR1 and CDR2 (germline): MRHNA, SNTAGT. The CDR3 DNA reads as TGTGCCAGCAGTGCGGGAGGGGGTAGCAATCAGCCCCAGCATTTT. This translates into CASSAGGGSNQPQHF.

The chain carries TRBV10-3 and TRBJ1-1; TRBD1 might be the D (6 bases). V lost 10 bases, J lost 2 bases, and 23 bases lay in between. CDR3 size: 16 residues. Germline values: CDR1 ENHRY, CDR2 SYGVKD. CDR3 residues: CATTRRVGGVNTEAFF. The CDR3 nucleotides read TGTGCCACTACACGTAGAGTAGGGGGGGTAAACACTGAAGCTTTCTTT.

This clone came up once. The V gene is TRBV30, the J gene TRBJ2-1, with 7 bases identical to TRBD1. This CDR3 contains 15 residues. Germline V gene data show CDR1 as GTSNPN and CDR2 as SVGIG (reference sequence). The V and J ends lost 6 bases and 5 bases, in that order; junction bases with no gene match: 13. CDR3 sequence reads: CACQKRQGSNNEQFF. CDR3 in DNA: TGTGCCTGCCAAAAACGACAGGGATCTAACAATGAGCAGTTCTTC.

The genes are TRBV5-1 and TRBJ1-3; D is perhaps TRBD1 (6 bases). V was clipped by 5 bases and J by 1 base, with 10 bases between them. Looked up from germline, CDR1 is SGHRS and CDR2 is YFSETQ. The CDR3 is made up of 14 amino acids. CDR3 loop: CASRVTGSGNTIYF. CDR3 nucleotide sequence: TGCGCCAGCAGGGTTACAGGGTCTGGAAACACCATATATTTT.

The V call is TRBV7-8, the J call TRBJ2-3; TRBD2 agrees at 7 bases. Unmatched junction bases numbered 7, after V lost 0 bases and J lost 1 base. The CDR3 length is 17 residues. Germline V gene sequence: CDR1 SGHVS, CDR2 FQNEAQ. CDR3 coding DNA: TGTGCCAGCAGCTTAGCCCCGACTAGCAGACGCACAGATACGCAGTATTTT. It specifies CASSLAPTSRRTDTQYF.

The sample holds one count of this clone. This chain uses TRBV28 with TRBJ2-4, with D perhaps matching TRBD2 (5 bases). V was pared by 1 base and J by 2 bases, with 9 bases between. Germline V gene data show CDR1 as MDHEN and CDR2 as SYDVKM. The CDR3 is 15 amino acids. The CDR3 region is CASSLFGETKNIQYF. The DNA for the CDR3 is TGTGCCAGCAGTTTATTCGGGGAAACCAAAAACATTCAGTACTTC.

This clone was seen once. The CDR3 DNA sequence: TGTGCCAGCAGCCCCCCACTTAGACAGGCCCACGAGCAGTTCTTC. It encodes CASSPPLRQAHEQFF. The rearrangement joins TRBV5-6 to TRBJ2-1, with TRBD1 as a possible D gene (6 bases). V lost 4 bases to trimming and J lost 10 bases, with 21 bases between them. The CDR3 is 15 amino acids. The germline V gene has CDR1 SGHDT and CDR2 YYEEEE.

The chain recombines TRBV14 with TRBJ1-2; 7 bases align to TRBD1. This CDR3 contains 15 residues. The germline gives CDR1 SGHDN, CDR2 FVKESK. The V segment lost 4 bases and the J segment 14 bases; nucleotides outside the gene matches: 19. The CDR3 nucleotides are TGTGCCAGCAGCCTGAGGGGGTCAATAAAGGGGGCGACTACCTTC. Its translation is CASSLRGSIKGATTF.

The chain has TRBV28 and TRBJ1-2, with TRBD1 as a possible D gene (6 bases). CDR1 is MDHEN and CDR2 is SYDVKM in the germline V gene. The CDR3 extends over 13 amino acids. The V end lost 6 bases, the J end lost 6 bases, and 14 bases lay between the germline ends. Here the CDR3 reads CASRSSGDHGYTF. The CDR3 DNA reads as TGTGCCAGCAGATCATCAGGGGATCATGGCTACACCTTC.

This clone was seen more than once but under ten times. This chain connects TRBV30 to TRBJ1-6, with D possibly matching TRBD1 (5 bases). The V and J ends lost 3 bases and 8 bases respectively, with 17 bases between them. The germline V gene encodes CDR1 GTSNPN and CDR2 SVGIG (reference sequence). There are 15 residues in the CDR3. DNA of the CDR3: TGTGCCTGGAGCGGGCCTCCTAGGGGCTATTCACCCCTCCACTTT. Its protein is CAWSGPPRGYSPLHF.

V gene TRBV2 combines with J gene TRBJ1-1; 7 bases agree with TRBD1. J gave up 2 bases and V 8 bases, and 5 bases lay outside the gene matches. Germline assignment: CDR1 SNHLY and CDR2 FYNNEI. CDR3 length equals 13 residues. DNA for the CDR3: TGTGCCAGCGGCGGACAGGCAAACACTGAAGCTTTCTTT. Amino acid sequence: CASGGQANTEAFF.

Only a few counts were recorded for this clone. The chain employs TRBV7-2 and TRBJ1-1; no clear D gene. Germline CDR1 and CDR2: SGHTA and FQGNSA. This CDR3 has 13 residues. V lost 8 bases and J 1 base, leaving 11 bases between the germline ends. DNA for the CDR3: TGTGCCAGCGCCCTATTCCAGAACACTGAAGCTTTCTTT. Its protein is CASALFQNTEAFF.